This T cell receptor (beta chain) is drawn from a study of CD8 T cells in ankylosing spondylitis. Library preparation for TCR beta used quantitative 5'-RACE with molecular barcodes. Using its own MiXCR run on the 5' RACE reads, TCRdb lists one record per CDR3 protein. The table lists roughly 220,000 distinct CDR3 sequences, roughly 10% of them singletons, with about 20% in the top ten. V was shortened by 5 bases and J by 0 bases, with 12 bases between the two germline ends. Germline V gene lookup returns CDR1 SGHTA and CDR2 FQGNSA. The length of the CDR3 is 15 residues. In this sample, this clonotype turned up many times. The antigen remains unidentified. Notes on the study in general: Prior work had noted some motif variants in reactive arthritis blood and synovial fluid. Disease-linked clones reportedly concentrated significantly in matched ankylosing spondylitis synovial fluid. Seemingly characteristic of ankylosing spondylitis blood was a TCR beta motif consisting of about 8 highly homologous variants.

The specimen was blood, either unsorted or a sorted T cell fraction (not recorded which). The chain employs TRBV7-2 and TRBJ2-3; D is ambiguous. This TCR was recovered from a male donor with ankylosing spondylitis or in good health (not recorded which). For the CDR3, the DNA is TGTGCCAGCAGCCTGAGTGGTACTAGCACAGATACGCAGTATTTT. Protein sequence: CASSLSGTSTDTQYF.